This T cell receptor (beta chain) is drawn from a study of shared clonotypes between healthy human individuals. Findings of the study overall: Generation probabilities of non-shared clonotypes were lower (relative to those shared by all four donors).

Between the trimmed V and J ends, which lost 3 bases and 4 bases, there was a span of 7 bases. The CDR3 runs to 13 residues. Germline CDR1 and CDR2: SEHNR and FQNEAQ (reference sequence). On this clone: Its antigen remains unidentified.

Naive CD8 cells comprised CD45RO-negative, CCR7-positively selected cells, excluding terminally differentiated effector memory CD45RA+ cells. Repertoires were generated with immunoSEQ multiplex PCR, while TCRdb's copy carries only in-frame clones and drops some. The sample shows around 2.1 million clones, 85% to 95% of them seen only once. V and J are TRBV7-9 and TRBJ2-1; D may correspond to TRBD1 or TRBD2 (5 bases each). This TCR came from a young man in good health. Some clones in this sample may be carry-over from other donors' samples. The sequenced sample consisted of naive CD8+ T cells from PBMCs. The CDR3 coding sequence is TGTGCCAGCAGCTTCAGGGAGTACAATGAGCAGTTCTTC. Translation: CASSFREYNEQFF. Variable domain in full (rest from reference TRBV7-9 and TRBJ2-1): DTGVSQNPRHKITKRGQNVTFRCDPISEHNRLYWYRQTLGQGPEFLTYFQNEAQLEKSRLLSDRFSAERPKGSFSTLEIQRTEQGDSAMYLCASSFREYNEQFFGPGTRLTVL.